This T cell receptor beta chain was captured in a study of monozygotic twins with inflammatory bowel disease. This CDR3 region has 18 residues. Looked up from germline, CDR1 is SGHDN and CDR2 is FVKESK. TCRdb re-called the 5' RACE reads, yielding one record per CDR3 amino acid sequence without DNA. The sample table includes some 400,000 distinct CDR3 sequences. This receptor was obtained from a human donor with ulcerative colitis or Crohn's disease, or a healthy co-twin of an affected twin (not recorded which). V and J are TRBV14 and TRBJ2-1; TCRdb selects TRBD1, and the lack of DNA leaves this call unchecked. Sequenced: blood. The CDR3: CASSQDRQRRPLYNEQFF.